This is a list of T cell receptor beta chains from one sample in a study of blood T cell repertoires in COVID-19. Produced via immunoSEQ multiplex PCR; TCRdb's table is partial and in-frame only. The sample records roughly 250,000 clones, 88% being singletons. The sample was PBMCs or T cells enriched from blood (not recorded which). The receptors were sampled from a woman in her 40s with acute COVID-19. Both conserved end residues are part of each CDR3. Each record gives: D gene, J gene, clone size, V gene, CDR3 protein, CDR3 DNA. The D gene is left open where the match is weak. Not every row has a clone size; where given, it reads once, few, many or a size class.

NA	TRBJ2-2	NA	TRBV5-1	CASSLDPARGDTGELFF	TGCGCCAGCAGCTTGGATCCTGCCAGGGGCGACACCGGGGAGCTGTTTTTT
NA	TRBJ2-1	NA	TRBV27	CASSGDEQFF	TGTGCCAGCAGCGGGGATGAGCAGTTCTTC
TRBD1	TRBJ1-2	NA	TRBV5-1	CASSSGQGLTYGYTF	TGCGCCAGCAGCTCTGGACAGGGGCTTACTTATGGCTACACCTTC
NA	TRBJ2-5	few	TRBV6-1	CASSENAGTAETQYF	TGTGCCAGCAGTGAAAACGCGGGGACGGCGGAGACCCAGTACTTC
NA	TRBJ2-1	NA	TRBV21-1	CASTGTGSAWFF	TGTGCCAGCACCGGGACAGGGTCGGCGTGGTTCTTC
NA	TRBJ1-2	NA	TRBV9	CASSPQGVNYGYTF	TGTGCCAGCAGCCCGCAAGGGGTGAACTATGGCTACACCTTC
NA	TRBJ2-3	once	TRBV3-1/TRBV3-2	CASSQLDTQYF	TGTGCCAGCAGCCAACTAGATACGCAGTATTTT
TRBD1	TRBJ1-5	NA	TRBV10-3	CAISQQGFGQPQHF	TGTGCCATCAGTCAACAGGGGTTTGGTCAGCCCCAGCATTTT
TRBD1	TRBJ1-2	once	TRBV5-1	CASSWTPGTGGIDGYTF	TGCGCCAGCAGCTGGACCCCCGGGACAGGGGGTATCGATGGCTACACCTTC
NA	TRBJ2-6	NA	TRBV4-3	CASSQDQGQPVLTF	TGCGCCAGCAGCCAAGACCAGGGGCAGCCCGTCCTGACTTTC
TRBD1	TRBJ1-2	once	TRBV18	CASSQKQGMSSNYGYTF	TGTGCCAGCTCACAAAAACAGGGGATGTCCTCTAACTATGGCTACACCTTC
NA	TRBJ1-3	NA	TRBV3-1/TRBV3-2	CASSQAPGAGNTIYF	TGTGCCAGCAGCCAAGCACCAGGGGCAGGAAACACCATATATTTT
NA	TRBJ2-2	NA	TRBV11-2	CASSPENHRAGELFF	TGTGCCAGCAGCCCCGAGAACCACCGGGCCGGGGAGCTGTTTTTT
TRBD2	TRBJ2-2	NA	TRBV19	CASSSGRATGELFF	TGTGCCAGTAGTAGCGGGAGGGCCACCGGGGAGCTGTTTTTT
NA	TRBJ2-1	once	TRBV5-1	CASRIQTQSYNEQFF	TGCGCCAGCAGGATACAGACACAGTCCTACAATGAGCAGTTCTTC
NA	TRBJ1-1	NA	TRBV12-3/TRBV12-4	CASTDSENTEAFF	TGTGCCAGCACCGACTCGGAGAACACTGAAGCTTTCTTT
NA	TRBJ2-7	NA	TRBV7-8	CAVRDSIRSYEQYF	TGTGCAGTCAGGGATTCAATCCGGTCCTACGAGCAGTACTTC
TRBD2	TRBJ2-1	NA	TRBV3-1/TRBV3-2	CASSRGQRTSGRPGQFF	TGTGCCAGCAGCCGAGGACAGCGGACTAGCGGGAGACCCGGGCAGTTCTTC
NA	TRBJ1-5	once	TRBV28	CASSFSTGIWDQPQHF	TGTGCCAGCAGTTTCAGTACAGGGATCTGGGATCAGCCCCAGCATTTT
TRBD2	TRBJ2-3	NA	TRBV28	CASSLSIAGRTDTQYF	TGTGCCAGCAGTTTATCAATAGCGGGCCGCACAGATACGCAGTATTTT
TRBD1	TRBJ1-5	NA	TRBV6-2/TRBV6-3	CASSSGDSGFDQPQHF	TGTGCCAGCAGTTCCGGGGACAGCGGTTTCGATCAGCCCCAGCATTTT
NA	TRBJ1-3	NA	TRBV2	CASFFSSGNTIYF	TGTGCCAGCTTCTTTAGCTCTGGAAACACCATATATTTT
NA	TRBJ1-1	NA	TRBV18	CASVDRTGMNTEAFF	TGTGCCAGCGTAGACAGGACGGGGATGAACACTGAAGCTTTCTTT
TRBD1	TRBJ1-2	NA	TRBV4-1	CASSTTGINGYTF	TGCGCCAGCAGCACGACAGGGATCAATGGCTACACCTTC
NA	TRBJ1-1	NA	TRBV9	CASSVGGEGTEAFF	TGTGCCAGCAGCGTGGGCGGGGAGGGCACTGAAGCTTTCTTT
NA	TRBJ2-5	NA	TRBV3-1/TRBV3-2	CASSQAQGQETQYF	TGTGCCAGCAGCCAAGCGCAGGGCCAAGAGACCCAGTACTTC
TRBD1	TRBJ2-1	NA	TRBV19	CASSPLSLRQGGFNEQFF	TGTGCCAGTAGTCCCTTATCCCTACGACAGGGGGGTTTCAATGAGCAGTTCTTC
NA	TRBJ2-1	few	TRBV18	CASSPPETGGDNEQFF	TGTGCCAGCTCACCACCAGAAACAGGTGGTGACAATGAGCAGTTCTTC
TRBD2	TRBJ2-7	few	TRBV6-2/TRBV6-3	CASSYFQRETYEQYF	TGTGCCAGCAGTTACTTTCAGCGGGAAACCTACGAGCAGTACTTC
TRBD2	TRBJ2-1	NA	TRBV24-1	CATSGVIAGGPENEQFF	TGTGCCACCAGTGGCGTAATAGCGGGAGGGCCGGAGAATGAGCAGTTCTTC
TRBD1	TRBJ2-7	NA	TRBV7-2	CASSLKTGTSYEQYF	TGTGCCAGCAGCCTAAAGACAGGGACCTCCTACGAGCAGTACTTC
NA	TRBJ1-4	NA	TRBV4-3	CASSRGDLRGEKLFF	TGCGCCAGCAGCCGGGGGGACCTCCGAGGGGAAAAACTGTTTTTT
TRBD1	TRBJ1-2	NA	TRBV29-1	CSVAAGQGRWYGYTF	TGCAGCGTTGCTGCCGGACAGGGGAGGTGGTATGGCTACACCTTC
NA	TRBJ1-3	NA	TRBV24-1	CATSDTGTGNTIYF	TGTGCCACCAGTGATACGGGGACTGGAAACACCATATATTTT